The T cell receptor (beta chain) under discussion was sequenced for a study of cytomegalovirus exposure and HLA in healthy donors (TCRdb year 2017). Looking at the study overall: In an earlier analysis of approximately 640 of the donors, approximately 260 Gb of sequence data and just under 120 million unique TCR beta sequences from some 170 million T cells were reported. Donor age, sex, ethnicity and CMV serostatus were collected together with the repertoire data. The study aimed to test whether cataloging public T cell receptors could reveal signatures of past pathogen exposure. Among about 360 genotyped donors of the cohort, an average of roughly 240,000 unique TCR beta nucleotide sequences were sequenced per donor, approximately 20% of them non-productive. Several DR-DQ haplotypes were handled as single units for association and clustering, since linkage in the cohort was strong. The genetic ancestry cluster associated with self-reported Caucasian donors included over 65% of the 398 genotyped donors. The study profiled the T cell repertoires of under 700 subjects by immunosequencing and related them to cytomegalovirus serostatus. An early release that covered fewer than 750 HLA-typed donors contained around 300 gigabases of sequencing data and around 85 million unique TCR sequences. Typing coverage differed by locus: A, B, C, DRB1 and DQB1 were typed in roughly 620-630 donors, DQA1 in about 550, DPA1 in some 610, and DPB1 in 450 to 480. Besides the first cohort of under 700 subjects, a separate validation cohort made up of 120 different subjects was used. In an earlier analysis of 500 to 650 of the donors, high-throughput TCR beta sequencing was used to judge whether each TCR beta V gene segment behaved as functional or pseudogenic. In a later analysis, previously published TCR beta repertoires from hundreds of donors were re-analyzed and high-resolution HLA genotyping was added so that TCR occurrence patterns could be studied. In the later analysis, no new phenotypic data were used to find candidate immune exposures; instead, reliance was placed on TCR beta sequences and their occurrence across donors. In a later genetic analysis, genome-wide SNP genotypes for 398 of the 666 donors were used, and that subset was treated as a discovery cohort. HLA typing included class I and class II loci at four-digit resolution. To predict cytomegalovirus infection status, the study combined high-throughput TCR immunosequencing, statistical association of individual TCRs with disease status, and machine learning. Every repertoire in the discovery cohort had been generated on one and the same sequencing platform.

Based on the germline V gene (reference sequence), the CDR1 and CDR2 sequences are LNHNV and YYDKDF. Germline trimming: 0 bases from V, 5 bases from J; junction bases outside gene matches: 3. The CDR3 runs 15 amino acids, cysteine and phenylalanine included. Only the CDR3 portion is preserved as DNA: 45 bases, with reading frame beginning at the first base. The library relied on the immunoSEQ multiplex PCR assay. For the multiplex PCR, a mixture combining 60 forward primers for TCR Vbeta segments and 13 reverse primers for TCR Jbeta segments was used. The CDR3 region of rearranged TCR beta genes was amplified from genomic DNA with a multiplex PCR assay. The Illumina HiSeq System was used to sequence the amplified TCR beta libraries as 87-base-pair reads. The authors processed their data as follows. A later analysis tallied approximately 87 million unique TCR beta chains across the approximately 670 repertoires, and roughly 11 million of those chains were shared by two or more donors. Raw reads were error-corrected and collapsed into unique sequences with a nearest-neighbor algorithm that merged closely related sequences to remove PCR and sequencing errors. Alignment of CDR3 sequences to IMGT reference sequences was used to assign V, D and J gene segments. For a sequence to be retained, at least a six-nucleotide match to both a V gene segment and a J gene segment was required. A rearrangement was called productive if the CDR3 had no stop codons and remained in frame with V and J, and every other rearrangement was called non-productive. Following IMGT convention, CDR3 was defined as the stretch from the second conserved V-encoded cysteine up to the conserved J-encoded phenylalanine. In an earlier analysis of more than 550 of the donors, sequences lacking an unambiguous match to a single V gene segment were excluded. In an earlier analysis of approximately 610 of the donors, V segments were called functional above 56.7% productive rearrangements and were called segregating when the between-donor standard deviation exceeded 5%. A statistical classification framework was built to diagnose cytomegalovirus status from the catalog of TCR beta chain sequences. A later analysis assigned V and J genes by comparing TCR nucleotide sequences with IMGT/GENE-DB human TR gene sequences. The TCRdist pipeline was used in a later analysis to assign CDR3 sequences and most-parsimonious VDJ recombination scenarios. In a later analysis, each TCR beta chain was defined by its CDR3 amino acid sequence together with its V-gene family, and reads without a unique V-gene family were excluded. In a later analysis, 450 to 600 highly shared, low-generation-probability nucleotide sequences were removed to address suspected cross-contamination and a sequencing artifact. A later analysis calculated a clonal expansion index for each public chain from normalized within-repertoire ranks of inferred template counts. In a later analysis, generation probabilities were computed using a VDJ recombination model fitted to out-of-frame rearrangements, and the results were checked against IGoR. In a later analysis, hypergeometric tests were used to score TCR-TCR, TCR-HLA and TCR-CMV co-occurrence, with a repertoire-size bias correction applied to TCR pairs. In a later analysis, false discovery rates were estimated by permuting HLA or CMV assignments 20 times. In a later analysis, co-occurring TCRs were grouped using DBSCAN, with TCRdist sequence similarity added in when clustering inside HLA-allele-positive subsets. For co-occurrence clustering, repertoires with fewer than 30,000 or more than 120,000 public chains were excluded, along with 4 to 6 repertoires with anomalous nucleotide sharing. Here the immuneACCESS table is served through TCRdb, limited to in-frame sequences with V and J called. Missing clones are a known gap in these copies; in checked studies unresolved V genes cover under half, and the rest lacks a known reason. That table furnishes V, J and clone size, whereas the DNA furnished D and trimming. This sample lists 110,000 to 150,000 clones; approximately 80% were detected once. 1.9% of the sample goes to the ten largest clones.

On this clone: Its antigen is currently not known. Base qualities were left out, and no much larger clone turns up one base away.

In total, over 600 healthy bone marrow donors made up the cohort. All cohort members were sampled while nominally healthy, although unrecorded immune exposures were likely present. The donor tested CMV seronegative, placing the donor among the 352 seronegative members of the cohort. A peripheral blood sample was provided by each donor, and peripheral blood mononuclear cells were used for TCR beta sequencing. Genomic DNA extraction from the blood cell samples was performed with the Qiagen DNeasy Blood Extraction Kit. Study-wide conclusions, independent of this receptor: Some IMGT-functional V segments, including TRBV6-2 and TRBV6-3, could not be distinguished by the 87-base-pair reads and were therefore excluded. Most TCR sequences were observed very rarely across donors, whereas some public TCRs were present in many individuals. The authors suggested that the approach could potentially be extended to other disease states and immunological phenotypes. In a later analysis, TCR association rates were found to vary across HLA loci, with the most associated TCRs seen for DRB1 alleles and the fewest for HLA-C alleles. The classifier was reported to diagnose cytomegalovirus status with high specificity and sensitivity in both the original cohort and the validation cohort. Correlated functional status among segregating V segments might be attributable to linkage disequilibrium, but an unknown experimental factor could not be ruled out. In a later analysis, HLA-associated TCR beta chains were found to be more clonally expanded and to have lower generation probabilities than equally common non-associated chains. Because some donors lacked HLA typing at each locus, the association tests relied only on the typed subset. In a later analysis, more than 15,000 TCR beta sequences were associated with specific HLA alleles at a false discovery rate of 0.05. In a later analysis, most CMV-associated TCR beta chains were found to appear HLA-restricted, with HLA associations seemingly driven largely by CMV exposure. The presence/absence analyses assumed that sequencing depth was roughly uniform across donors, and that assumption may not be true. According to a later analysis, parvovirus B19, influenza, CMV and Epstein-Barr virus appeared linked to several top co-occurrence clusters. Three of the identified cytomegalovirus-associated TCR beta chains were confirmed in vitro to be specific for cytomegalovirus antigens. The cohort was sequenced for TCR beta chains only, and without alpha or paired-chain data the features that could be detected were limited. In an earlier analysis of some 500 of the donors, most TCR beta V segments were observed in productive rearrangements about 87% or about 30% of the time, broadly matching IMGT annotations. For the cohort, immune exposure information was limited to CMV serostatus. Strong co-occurrence of HLA alleles, especially DR and DQ, made assigning TCR associations to individual alleles difficult. The study listed 150 to 200 TCR beta chains as associated with cytomegalovirus. In a later genetic analysis, a missense DCLRE1C variant was associated with V-gene and J-gene trimming of TCR beta chains, and the association was replicated in an independent cohort. In a later genetic analysis, fewer N-insertions in productive TCRs were reported among donors in an Asian-associated ancestry cluster than the roughly 640-donor mean. A cluster of highly shared sequence variants was judged likely to represent a technical artifact of the sequencing pipeline. Because counts were too low, roughly 18 rarely observed V segments, including chromosome 9 orphons, were left out of the earlier analysis of 587 of the donors. A further reported finding was that TCR beta sequences accurately predicted the HLA-A and HLA-B alleles for most subjects in the first cohort.

Sequenced input: PBMCs. This clonotype originated in a woman aged 40 to 50 in good health and CMV-seronegative. The chain employs TRBV15 and TRBJ2-2; the junction holds 7 bases that match TRBD1. The CDR3 in this case is CATSRERRGTGELFF. The sequenced DNA: TGTGCCACCAGCAGAGAGCGCAGGGGGACCGGGGAGCTGTTTTTT.